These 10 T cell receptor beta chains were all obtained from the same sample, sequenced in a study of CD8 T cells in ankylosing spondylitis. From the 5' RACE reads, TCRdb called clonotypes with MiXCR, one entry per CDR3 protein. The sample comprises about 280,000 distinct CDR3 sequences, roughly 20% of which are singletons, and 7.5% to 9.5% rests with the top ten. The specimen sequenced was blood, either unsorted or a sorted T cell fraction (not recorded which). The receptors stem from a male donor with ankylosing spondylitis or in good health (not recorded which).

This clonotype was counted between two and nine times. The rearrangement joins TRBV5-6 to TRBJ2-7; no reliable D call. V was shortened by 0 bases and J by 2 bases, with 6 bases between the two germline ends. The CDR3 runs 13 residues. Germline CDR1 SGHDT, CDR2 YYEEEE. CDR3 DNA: TGTGCCAGCAGCTTGGCCGCGACCTACGAGCAGTACGTC. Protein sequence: CASSLAATYEQYV.

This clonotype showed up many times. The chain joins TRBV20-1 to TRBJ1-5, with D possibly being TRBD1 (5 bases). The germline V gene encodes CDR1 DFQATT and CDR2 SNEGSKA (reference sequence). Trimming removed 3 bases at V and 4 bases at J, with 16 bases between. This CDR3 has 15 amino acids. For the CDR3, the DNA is TGCAGTGCTAGCCAGGGAAAGGTCGGTAATCAGCCCCAGCATTTT. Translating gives CSASQGKVGNQPQHF.

The CDR3 region has the DNA TGTGCCAGCAGCTTCAGTGGACAGGGAAGCAATCAGCCCCAGCATTTT. Its protein product is CASSFSGQGSNQPQHF. J is TRBJ1-5 and V is TRBV5-5, with TRBD1 matching 8 bases. From germline, CDR1 is SGHKS and CDR2 YYEKEE (reference sequence). CDR3 length: 16 amino acids. J was trimmed by 1 base and V by 2 bases; bases with no gene match: 5.

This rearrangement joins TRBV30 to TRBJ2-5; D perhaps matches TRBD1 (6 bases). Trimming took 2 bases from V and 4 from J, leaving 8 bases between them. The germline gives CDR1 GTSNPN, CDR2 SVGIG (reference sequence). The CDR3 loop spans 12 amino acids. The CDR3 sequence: CAWSPGVETQYF. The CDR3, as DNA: TGTGCCTGGAGTCCAGGGGTAGAGACCCAGTACTTC. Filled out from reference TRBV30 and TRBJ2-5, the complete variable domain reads SQTIHQWPATLVQPVGSPLSLECTVEGTSNPNLYWYRQAAGRGLQLLFYSVGIGQISSEVPQNLSASRPQDRQFILSSKKLLLSDSGFYLCAWSPGVETQYFGPGTRLLVL.

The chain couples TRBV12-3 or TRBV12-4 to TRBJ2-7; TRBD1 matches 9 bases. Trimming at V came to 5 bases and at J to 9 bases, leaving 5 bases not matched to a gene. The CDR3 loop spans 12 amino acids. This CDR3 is CASSPTGGMQYV. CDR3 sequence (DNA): TGTGCCAGCAGTCCGACAGGGGGTATGCAGTACGTC.

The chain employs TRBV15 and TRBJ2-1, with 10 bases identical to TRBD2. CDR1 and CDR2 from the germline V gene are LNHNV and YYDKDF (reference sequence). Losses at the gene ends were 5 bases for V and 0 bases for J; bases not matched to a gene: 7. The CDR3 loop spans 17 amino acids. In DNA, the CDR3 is TGTGCCACCAGCCAAGCTAGCGGGGGCTACTCCTACAATGAGCAGTTCTTC. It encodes CATSQASGGYSYNEQFF.

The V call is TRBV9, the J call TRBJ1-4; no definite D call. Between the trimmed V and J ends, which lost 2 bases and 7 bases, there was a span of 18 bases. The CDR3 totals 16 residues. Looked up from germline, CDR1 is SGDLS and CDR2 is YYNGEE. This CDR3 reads CASSVLWGDGSEKLFF. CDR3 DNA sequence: TGTGCCAGCAGCGTTCTTTGGGGTGACGGGAGTGAAAAACTGTTTTTT.

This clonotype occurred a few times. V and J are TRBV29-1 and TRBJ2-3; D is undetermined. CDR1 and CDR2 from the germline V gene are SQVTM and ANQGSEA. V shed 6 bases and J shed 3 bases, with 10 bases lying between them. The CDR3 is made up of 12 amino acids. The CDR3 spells CSVADGTDTQYF. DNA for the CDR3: TGCAGCGTCGCGGACGGGACAGATACGCAGTATTTT.

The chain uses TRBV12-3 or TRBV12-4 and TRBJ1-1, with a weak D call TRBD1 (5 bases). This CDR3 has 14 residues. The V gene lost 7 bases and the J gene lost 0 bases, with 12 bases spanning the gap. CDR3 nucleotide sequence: TGTGCCAGCAACCTACGGGACTTGAACACTGAAGCTTTCTTT. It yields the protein CASNLRDLNTEAFF.

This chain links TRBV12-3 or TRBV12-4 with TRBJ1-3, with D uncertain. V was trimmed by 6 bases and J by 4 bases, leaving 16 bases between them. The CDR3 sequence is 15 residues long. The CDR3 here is CASSQDGVPGNTIYF. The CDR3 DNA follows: TGTGCCAGCAGCCAGGACGGAGTTCCGGGAAACACCATATATTTT.